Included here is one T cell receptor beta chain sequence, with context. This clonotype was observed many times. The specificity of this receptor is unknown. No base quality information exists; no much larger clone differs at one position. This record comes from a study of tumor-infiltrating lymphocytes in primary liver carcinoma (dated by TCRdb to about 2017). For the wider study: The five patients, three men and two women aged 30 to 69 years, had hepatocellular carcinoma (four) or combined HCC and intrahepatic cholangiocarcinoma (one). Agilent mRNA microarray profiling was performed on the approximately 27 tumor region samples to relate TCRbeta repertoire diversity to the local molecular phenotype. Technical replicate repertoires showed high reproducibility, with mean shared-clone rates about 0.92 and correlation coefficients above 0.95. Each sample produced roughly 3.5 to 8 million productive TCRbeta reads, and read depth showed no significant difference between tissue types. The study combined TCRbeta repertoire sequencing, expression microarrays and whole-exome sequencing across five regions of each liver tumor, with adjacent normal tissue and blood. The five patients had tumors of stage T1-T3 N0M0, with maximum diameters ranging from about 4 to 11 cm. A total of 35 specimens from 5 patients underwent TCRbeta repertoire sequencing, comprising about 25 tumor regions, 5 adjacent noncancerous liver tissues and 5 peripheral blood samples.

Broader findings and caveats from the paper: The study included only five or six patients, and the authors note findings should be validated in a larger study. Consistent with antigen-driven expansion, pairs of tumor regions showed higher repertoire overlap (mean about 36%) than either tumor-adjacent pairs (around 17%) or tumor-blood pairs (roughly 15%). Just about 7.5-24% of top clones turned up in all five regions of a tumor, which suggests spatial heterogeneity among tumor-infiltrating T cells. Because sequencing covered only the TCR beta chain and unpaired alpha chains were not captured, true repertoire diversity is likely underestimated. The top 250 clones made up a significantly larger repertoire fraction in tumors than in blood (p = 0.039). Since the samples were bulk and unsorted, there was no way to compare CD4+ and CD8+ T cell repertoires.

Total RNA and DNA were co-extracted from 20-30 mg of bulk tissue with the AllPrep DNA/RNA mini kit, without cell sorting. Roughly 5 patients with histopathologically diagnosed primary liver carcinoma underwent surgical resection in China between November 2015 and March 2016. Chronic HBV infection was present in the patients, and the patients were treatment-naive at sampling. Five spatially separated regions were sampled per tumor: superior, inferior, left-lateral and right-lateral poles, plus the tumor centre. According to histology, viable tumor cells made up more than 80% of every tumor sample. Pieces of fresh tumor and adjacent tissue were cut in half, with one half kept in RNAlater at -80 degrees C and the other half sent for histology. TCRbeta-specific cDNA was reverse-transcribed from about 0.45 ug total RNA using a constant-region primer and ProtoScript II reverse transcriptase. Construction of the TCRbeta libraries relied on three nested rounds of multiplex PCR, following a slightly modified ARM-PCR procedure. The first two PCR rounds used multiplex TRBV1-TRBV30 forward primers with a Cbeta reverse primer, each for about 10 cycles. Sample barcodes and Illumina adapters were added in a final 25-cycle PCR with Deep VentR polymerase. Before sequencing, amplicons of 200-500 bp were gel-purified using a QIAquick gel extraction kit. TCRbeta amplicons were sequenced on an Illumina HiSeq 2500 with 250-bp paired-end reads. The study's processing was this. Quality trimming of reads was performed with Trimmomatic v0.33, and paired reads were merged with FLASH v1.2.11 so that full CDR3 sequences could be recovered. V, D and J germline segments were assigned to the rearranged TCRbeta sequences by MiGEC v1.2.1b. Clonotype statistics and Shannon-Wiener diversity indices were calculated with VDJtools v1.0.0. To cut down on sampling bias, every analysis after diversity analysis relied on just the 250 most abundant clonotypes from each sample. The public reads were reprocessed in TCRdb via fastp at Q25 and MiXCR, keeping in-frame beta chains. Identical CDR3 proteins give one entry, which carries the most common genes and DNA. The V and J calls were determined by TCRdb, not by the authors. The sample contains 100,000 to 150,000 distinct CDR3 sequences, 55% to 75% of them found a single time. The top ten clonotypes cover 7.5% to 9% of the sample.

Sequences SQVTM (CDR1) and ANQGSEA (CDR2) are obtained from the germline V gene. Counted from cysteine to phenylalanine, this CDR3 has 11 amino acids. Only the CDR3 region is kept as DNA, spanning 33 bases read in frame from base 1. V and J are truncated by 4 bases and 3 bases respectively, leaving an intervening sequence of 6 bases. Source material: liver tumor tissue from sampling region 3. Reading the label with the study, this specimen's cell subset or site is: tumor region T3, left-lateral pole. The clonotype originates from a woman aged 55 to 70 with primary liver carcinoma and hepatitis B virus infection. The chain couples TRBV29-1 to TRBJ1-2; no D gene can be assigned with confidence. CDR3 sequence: CSVVQDYGYTF. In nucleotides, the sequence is TGCAGCGTTGTGCAGGACTATGGCTACACCTTC. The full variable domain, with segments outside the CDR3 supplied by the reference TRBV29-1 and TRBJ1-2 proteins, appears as SAVISQKPSRDICQRGTSLTIQCQVDSQVTMMFWYRQQPGQSLTLIATANQGSEATYESGFVIDKFPISRPNLTFSTLTVSNMSPEDSSIYLCSVVQDYGYTFGSGTRLTVV.